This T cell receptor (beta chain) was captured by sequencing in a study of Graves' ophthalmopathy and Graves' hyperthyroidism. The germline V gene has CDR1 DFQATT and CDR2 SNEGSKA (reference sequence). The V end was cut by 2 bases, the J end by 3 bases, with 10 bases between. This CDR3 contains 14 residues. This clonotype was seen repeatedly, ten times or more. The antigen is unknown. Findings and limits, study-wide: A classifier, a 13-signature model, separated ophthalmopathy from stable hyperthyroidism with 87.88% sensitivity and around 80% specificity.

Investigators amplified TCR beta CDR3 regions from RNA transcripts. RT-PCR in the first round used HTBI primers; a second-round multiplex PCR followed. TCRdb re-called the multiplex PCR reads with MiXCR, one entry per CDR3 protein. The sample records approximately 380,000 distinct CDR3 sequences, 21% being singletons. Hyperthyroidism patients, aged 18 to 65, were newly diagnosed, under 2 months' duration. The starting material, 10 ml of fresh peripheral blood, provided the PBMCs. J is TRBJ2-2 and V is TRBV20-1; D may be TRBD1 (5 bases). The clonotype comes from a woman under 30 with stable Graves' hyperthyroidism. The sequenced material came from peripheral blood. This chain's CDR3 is CSARWGQDTGELFF. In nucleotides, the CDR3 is TGCAGTGCTAGATGGGGCCAGGACACCGGGGAGCTGTTTTTT.